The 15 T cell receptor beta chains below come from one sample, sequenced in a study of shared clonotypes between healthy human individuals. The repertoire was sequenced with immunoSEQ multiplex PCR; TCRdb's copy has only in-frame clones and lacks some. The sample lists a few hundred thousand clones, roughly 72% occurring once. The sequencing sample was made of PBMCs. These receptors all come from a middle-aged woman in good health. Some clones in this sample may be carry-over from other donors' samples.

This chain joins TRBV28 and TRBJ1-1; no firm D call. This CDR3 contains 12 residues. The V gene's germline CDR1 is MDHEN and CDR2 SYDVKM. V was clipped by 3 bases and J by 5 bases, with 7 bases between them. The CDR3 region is CASSLLQTEAFF. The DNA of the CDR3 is TGTGCCAGCAGTTTGTTACAGACTGAAGCTTTCTTT. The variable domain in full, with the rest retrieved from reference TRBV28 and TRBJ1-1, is DVKVTQSSRYLVKRTGEKVFLECVQDMDHENMFWYRQDPGLGLRLIYFSYDVKMKEKGDIPEGYSVSREKKERFSLILESASTNQTSMYLCASSLLQTEAFFGQGTRLTVV.

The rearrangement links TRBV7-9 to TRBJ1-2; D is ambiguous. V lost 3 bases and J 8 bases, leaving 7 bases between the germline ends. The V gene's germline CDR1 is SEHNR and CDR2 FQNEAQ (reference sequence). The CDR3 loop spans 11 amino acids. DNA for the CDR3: TGTGCCAGCAGCTTCCCTCCCGGCTACACCTTC. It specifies CASSFPPGYTF.

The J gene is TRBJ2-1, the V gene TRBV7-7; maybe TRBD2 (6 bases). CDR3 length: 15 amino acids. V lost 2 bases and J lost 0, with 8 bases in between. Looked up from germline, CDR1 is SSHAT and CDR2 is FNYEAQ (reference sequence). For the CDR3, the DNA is TGTGCCAGCAGCTTAACTAGCCTCTCCTACAATGAGCAGTTCTTC. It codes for CASSLTSLSYNEQFF.

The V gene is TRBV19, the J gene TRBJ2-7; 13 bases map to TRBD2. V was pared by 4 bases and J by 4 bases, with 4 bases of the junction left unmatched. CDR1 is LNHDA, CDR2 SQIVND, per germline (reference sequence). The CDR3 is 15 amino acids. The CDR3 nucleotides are TGTGCCAGTAGTACTACGACTAGCGGGAGGTACGAGCAGTACTTC. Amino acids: CASSTTTSGRYEQYF. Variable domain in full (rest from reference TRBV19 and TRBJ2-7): DGGITQSPKYLFRKEGQNVTLSCEQNLNHDAMYWYRQDPGQGLRLIYYSQIVNDFQKGDIAEGYSVSREKKESFPLTVTSAQKNPTAFYLCASSTTTSGRYEQYFGPGTRLTVT.

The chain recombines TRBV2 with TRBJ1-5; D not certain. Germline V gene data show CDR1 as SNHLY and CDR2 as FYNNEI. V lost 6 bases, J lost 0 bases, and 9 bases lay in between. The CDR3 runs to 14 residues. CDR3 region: CASSVAHSNQPQHF. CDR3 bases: TGTGCCAGCAGCGTGGCCCATAGCAATCAGCCCCAGCATTTT.

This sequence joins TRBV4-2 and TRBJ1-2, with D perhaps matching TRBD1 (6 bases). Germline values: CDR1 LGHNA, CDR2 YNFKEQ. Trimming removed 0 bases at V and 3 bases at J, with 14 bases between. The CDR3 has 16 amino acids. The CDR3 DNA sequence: TGTGCCAGCAGCCAAGATGGGGCCAGGGGAGACTATGGCTACACCTTC. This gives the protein CASSQDGARGDYGYTF.

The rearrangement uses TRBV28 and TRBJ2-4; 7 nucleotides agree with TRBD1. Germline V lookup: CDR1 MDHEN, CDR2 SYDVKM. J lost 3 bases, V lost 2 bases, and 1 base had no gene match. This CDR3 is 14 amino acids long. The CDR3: CASSLDRVKNIQYF. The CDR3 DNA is TGTGCCAGCAGTTTAGACAGGGTCAAAAACATTCAGTACTTC.

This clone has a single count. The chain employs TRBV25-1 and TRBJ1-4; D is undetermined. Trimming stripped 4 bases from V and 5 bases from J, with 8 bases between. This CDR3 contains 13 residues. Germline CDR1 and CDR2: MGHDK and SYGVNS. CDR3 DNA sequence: TGTGCCAGCAGTGTAACAGAAAATGAAAAACTGTTTTTT. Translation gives CASSVTENEKLFF. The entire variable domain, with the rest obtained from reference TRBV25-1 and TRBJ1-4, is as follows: EADIYQTPRYLVIGTGKKITLECSQTMGHDKMYWYQQDPGMELHLIHYSYGVNSTEKGDLSSESTVSRIRTEHFPLTLESARPSHTSQYLCASSVTENEKLFFGSGTQLSVL.

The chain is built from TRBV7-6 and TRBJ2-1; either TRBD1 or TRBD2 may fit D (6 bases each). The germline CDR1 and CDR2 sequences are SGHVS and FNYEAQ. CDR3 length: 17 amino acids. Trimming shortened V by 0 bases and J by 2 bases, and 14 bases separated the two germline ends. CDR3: CASSLARRGGAYNEQFF. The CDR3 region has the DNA TGTGCCAGCAGCTTAGCGCGCAGGGGAGGCGCCTACAATGAGCAGTTCTTC.

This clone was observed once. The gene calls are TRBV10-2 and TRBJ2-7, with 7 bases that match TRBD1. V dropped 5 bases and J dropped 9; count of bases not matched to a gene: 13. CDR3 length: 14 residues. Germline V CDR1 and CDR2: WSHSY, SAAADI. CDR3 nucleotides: TGCGCCAGCAGTTCCGGGACAGCAAGTATCTGGCAGTACTTC. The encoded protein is CASSSGTASIWQYF.

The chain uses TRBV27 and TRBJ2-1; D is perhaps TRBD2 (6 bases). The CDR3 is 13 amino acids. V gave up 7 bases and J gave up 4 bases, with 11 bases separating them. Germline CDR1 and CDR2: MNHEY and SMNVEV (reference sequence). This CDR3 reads CASTGAGYNEQFF. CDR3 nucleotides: TGTGCCAGCACCGGAGCGGGTTACAATGAGCAGTTCTTC.

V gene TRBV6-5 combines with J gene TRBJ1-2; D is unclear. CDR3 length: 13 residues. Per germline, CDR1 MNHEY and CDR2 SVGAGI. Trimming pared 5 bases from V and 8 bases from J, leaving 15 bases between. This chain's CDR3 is CASSTGRADGYTF. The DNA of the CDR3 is TGTGCCAGCAGTACGGGGAGGGCCGACGGCTACACCTTC.

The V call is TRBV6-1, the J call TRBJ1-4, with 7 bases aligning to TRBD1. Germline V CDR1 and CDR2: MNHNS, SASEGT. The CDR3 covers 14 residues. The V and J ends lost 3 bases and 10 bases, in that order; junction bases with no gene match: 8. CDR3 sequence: CASSDGQGVGKLFF. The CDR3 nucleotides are TGTGCCAGCAGTGATGGGCAGGGGGTGGGAAAACTGTTTTTT.

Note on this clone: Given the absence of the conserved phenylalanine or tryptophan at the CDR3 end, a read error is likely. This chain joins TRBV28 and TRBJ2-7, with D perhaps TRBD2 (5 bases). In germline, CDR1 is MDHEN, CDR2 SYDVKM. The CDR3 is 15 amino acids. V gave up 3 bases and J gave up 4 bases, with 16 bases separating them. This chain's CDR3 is CASSFQRPPKYEQYL. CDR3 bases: TGTGCCAGCAGTTTCCAGCGGCCCCCTAAATACGAGCAGTACCTC.

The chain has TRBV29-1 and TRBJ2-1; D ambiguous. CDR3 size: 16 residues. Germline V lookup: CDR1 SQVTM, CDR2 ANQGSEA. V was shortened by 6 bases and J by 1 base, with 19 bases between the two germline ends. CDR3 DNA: TGCAGCGTGACTGAGCTGGGCCCTGAGTCCTACAATGAGCAGTTCTTC. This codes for CSVTELGPESYNEQFF.